Sequencing of this TCR beta chain was carried out in a study of OX40 agonist ivuxolimab in advanced cancers. In the study overall: The patients received agonistic anti-OX40 (CD134) antibody ivuxolimab.

Repertoires were generated with immunoSEQ multiplex PCR, while TCRdb's copy carries only in-frame clones and drops some. Among tens of thousands of clones, around 94% were seen once, and the ten largest hold approximately 14%. About this clone: Its antigen remains unidentified.

The V and J ends lost 2 bases and 3 bases, in that order; junction bases with no gene match: 14. Germline loops: CDR1 SGHNT, CDR2 YYREEE (reference sequence). This CDR3 region has 18 residues. Whole-study findings and limits: Average numbers of expanded clones were greater in CD8+ T cells than in CD4+.

Sequenced material: CD4+ or CD8+ T cells sorted from blood, taken in a trial of the OX40 agonist ivuxolimab. The clonotype originates from an adult with an advanced solid tumor such as melanoma, head and neck, liver or kidney cancer. The gene calls are TRBV5-4 and TRBJ2-7; 10 bases agree with TRBD2. The CDR3 here is CASSFPSGRTSGFYEQYF. The CDR3 DNA reads TGTGCCAGCAGCTTTCCCTCCGGGCGGACTAGCGGTTTCTACGAGCAGTACTTC.